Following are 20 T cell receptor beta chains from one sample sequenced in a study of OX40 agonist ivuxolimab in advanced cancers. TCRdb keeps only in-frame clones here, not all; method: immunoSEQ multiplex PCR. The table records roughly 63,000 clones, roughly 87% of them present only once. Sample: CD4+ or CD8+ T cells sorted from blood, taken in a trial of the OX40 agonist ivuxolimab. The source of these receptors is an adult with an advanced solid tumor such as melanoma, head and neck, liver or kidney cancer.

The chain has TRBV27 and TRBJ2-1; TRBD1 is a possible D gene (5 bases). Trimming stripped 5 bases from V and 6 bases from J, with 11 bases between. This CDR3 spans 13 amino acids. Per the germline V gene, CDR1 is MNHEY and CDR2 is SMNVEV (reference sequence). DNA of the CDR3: TGTGCCAGCAGTCTAAGGGGCTCCAATGAGCAGTTCTTC. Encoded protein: CASSLRGSNEQFF.

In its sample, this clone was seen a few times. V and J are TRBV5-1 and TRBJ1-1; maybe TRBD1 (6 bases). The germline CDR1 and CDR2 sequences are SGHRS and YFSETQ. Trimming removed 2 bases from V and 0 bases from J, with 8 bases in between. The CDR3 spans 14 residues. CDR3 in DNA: TGCGCCAGCAGCTTCGGGACACTGAACACTGAAGCTTTCTTT. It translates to CASSFGTLNTEAFF. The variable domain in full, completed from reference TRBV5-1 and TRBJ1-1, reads KAGVTQTPRYLIKTRGQQVTLSCSPISGHRSVSWYQQTPGQGLQFLFEYFSETQRNKGNFPGRFSGRQFSNSRSEMNVSTLELGDSALYLCASSFGTLNTEAFFGQGTRLTVV.

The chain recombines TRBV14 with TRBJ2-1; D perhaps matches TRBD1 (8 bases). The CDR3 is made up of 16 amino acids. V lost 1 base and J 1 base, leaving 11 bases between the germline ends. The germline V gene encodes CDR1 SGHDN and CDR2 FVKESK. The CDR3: CASSQAQGGSYNEQFF. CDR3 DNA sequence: TGTGCCAGCAGCCAAGCACAGGGGGGGTCCTACAATGAGCAGTTCTTC. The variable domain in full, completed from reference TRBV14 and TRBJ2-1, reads EAGVTQFPSHSVIEKGQTVTLRCDPISGHDNLYWYRRVMGKEIKFLLHFVKESKQDESGMPNNRFLAERTGGTYSTLKVQPAELEDSGVYFCASSQAQGGSYNEQFFGPGTRLTVL.

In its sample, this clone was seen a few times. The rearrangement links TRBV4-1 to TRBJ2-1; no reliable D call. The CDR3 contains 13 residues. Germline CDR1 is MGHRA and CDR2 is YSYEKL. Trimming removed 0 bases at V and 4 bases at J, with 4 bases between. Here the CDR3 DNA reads TGCGCCAGCAGCCAAGATCTATACAATGAGCAGTTCTTC. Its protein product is CASSQDLYNEQFF.

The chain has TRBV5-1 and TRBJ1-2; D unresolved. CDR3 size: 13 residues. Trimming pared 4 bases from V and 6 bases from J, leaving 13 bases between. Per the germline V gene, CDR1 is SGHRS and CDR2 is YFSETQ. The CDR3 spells CASSVTVVNGYTF. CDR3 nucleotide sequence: TGCGCCAGCAGCGTGACGGTCGTTAATGGCTACACCTTC.

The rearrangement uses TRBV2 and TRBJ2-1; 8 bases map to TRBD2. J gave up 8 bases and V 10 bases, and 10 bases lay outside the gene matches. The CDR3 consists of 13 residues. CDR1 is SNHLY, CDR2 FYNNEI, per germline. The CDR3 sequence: CATRWTSSDEQFF. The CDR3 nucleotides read TGTGCCACCCGCTGGACTAGCTCCGATGAGCAGTTCTTC.

CDR3 region: CASSSWTGENTEAFF. The CDR3 nucleotides are TGTGCCAGCAGCTCCTGGACAGGAGAGAACACTGAAGCTTTCTTT. This chain uses TRBV5-8 with TRBJ1-1; 7 nucleotides line up with TRBD1. V lost 3 bases, J lost 1 base, and 6 bases stayed unmatched. The CDR3 has 15 residues. The V gene's germline CDR1 is SGHTS and CDR2 YDEGEE.

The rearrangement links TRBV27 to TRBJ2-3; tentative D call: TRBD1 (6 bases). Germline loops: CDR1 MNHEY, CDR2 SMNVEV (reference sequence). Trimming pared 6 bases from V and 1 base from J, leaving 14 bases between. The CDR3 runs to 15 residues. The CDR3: CASSYQGPRTDTQYF. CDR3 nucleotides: TGTGCCAGCAGCTACCAGGGGCCCCGCACAGATACGCAGTATTTT.

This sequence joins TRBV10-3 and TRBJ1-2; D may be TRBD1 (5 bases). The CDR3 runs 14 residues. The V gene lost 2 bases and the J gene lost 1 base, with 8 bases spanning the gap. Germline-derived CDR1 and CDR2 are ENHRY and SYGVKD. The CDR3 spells CAISEPGDNYGYTF. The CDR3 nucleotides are TGTGCCATCAGTGAGCCGGGGGATAACTATGGCTACACCTTC.

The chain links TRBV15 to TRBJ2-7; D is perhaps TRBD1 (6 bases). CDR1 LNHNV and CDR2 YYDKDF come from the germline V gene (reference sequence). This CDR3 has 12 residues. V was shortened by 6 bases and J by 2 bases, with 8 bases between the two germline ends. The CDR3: CATSQGTYEQYF. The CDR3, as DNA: TGTGCCACCAGTCAGGGGACCTACGAGCAGTACTTC.

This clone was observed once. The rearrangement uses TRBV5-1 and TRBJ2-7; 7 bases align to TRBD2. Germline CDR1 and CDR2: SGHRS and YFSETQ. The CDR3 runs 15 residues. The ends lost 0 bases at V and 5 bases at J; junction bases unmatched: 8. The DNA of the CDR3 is TGCGCCAGCAGCTTGGGATCGGGAGGCCCCGACGAGCAGTACTTC. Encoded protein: CASSLGSGGPDEQYF.

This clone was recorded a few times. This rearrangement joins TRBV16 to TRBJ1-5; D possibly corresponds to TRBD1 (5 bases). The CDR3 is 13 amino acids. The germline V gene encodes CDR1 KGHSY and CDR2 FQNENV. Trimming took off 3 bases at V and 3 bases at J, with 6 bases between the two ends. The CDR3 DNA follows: TGTGCCAGCAGCCATGGGGCCAATCAGCCCCAGCATTTT. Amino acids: CASSHGANQPQHF.

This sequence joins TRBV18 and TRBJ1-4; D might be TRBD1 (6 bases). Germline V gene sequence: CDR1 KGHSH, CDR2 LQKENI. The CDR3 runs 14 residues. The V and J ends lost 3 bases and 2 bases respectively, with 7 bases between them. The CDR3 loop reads CASSPQGTNEKLFF. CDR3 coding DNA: TGTGCCAGCTCACCGCAGGGGACTAATGAAAAACTGTTTTTT.

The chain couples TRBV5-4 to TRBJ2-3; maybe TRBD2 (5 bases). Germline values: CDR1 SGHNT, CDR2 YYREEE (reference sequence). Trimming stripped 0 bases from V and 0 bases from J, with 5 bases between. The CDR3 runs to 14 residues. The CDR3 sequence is CASSLGGSTDTQYF. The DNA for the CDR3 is TGTGCCAGCAGCTTGGGCGGGAGCACAGATACGCAGTATTTT.

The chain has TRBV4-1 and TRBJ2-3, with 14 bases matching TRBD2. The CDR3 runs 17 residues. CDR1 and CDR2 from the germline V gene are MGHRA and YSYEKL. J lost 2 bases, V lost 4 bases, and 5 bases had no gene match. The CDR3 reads CASSPGLAGGYTDTQYF. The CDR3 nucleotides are TGCGCCAGCAGCCCCGGACTAGCGGGAGGTTACACAGATACGCAGTATTTT.

The CDR3 nucleotides are TGTGCCAGCAGCCGACTCAGGGTAGAGAAGGAGACCCAGTACTTC. Amino acids: CASSRLRVEKETQYF. The chain carries TRBV28 and TRBJ2-5, with D perhaps matching TRBD1 (5 bases). V lost 6 bases and J 5 bases, leaving 19 bases between the germline ends. The V gene's germline CDR1 is MDHEN and CDR2 SYDVKM. The CDR3 consists of 15 residues.

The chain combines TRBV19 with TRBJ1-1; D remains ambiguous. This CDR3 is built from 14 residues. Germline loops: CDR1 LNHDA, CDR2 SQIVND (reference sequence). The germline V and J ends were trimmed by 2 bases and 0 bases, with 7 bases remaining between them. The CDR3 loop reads CASSIISMNTEAFF. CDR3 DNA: TGTGCCAGTAGTATAATTTCCATGAACACTGAAGCTTTCTTT.

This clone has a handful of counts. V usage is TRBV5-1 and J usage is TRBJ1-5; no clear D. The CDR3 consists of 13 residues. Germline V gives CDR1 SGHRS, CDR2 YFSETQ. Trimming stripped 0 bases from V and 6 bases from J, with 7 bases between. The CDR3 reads CASSLDSLQPQHF. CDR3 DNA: TGCGCCAGCAGCTTGGACAGTCTTCAGCCCCAGCATTTT.

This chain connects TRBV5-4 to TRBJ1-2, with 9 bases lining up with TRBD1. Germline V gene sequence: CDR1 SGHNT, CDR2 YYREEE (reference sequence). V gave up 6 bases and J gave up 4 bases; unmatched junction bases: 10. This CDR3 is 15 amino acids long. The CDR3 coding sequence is TGTGCCAGCAACCAAGGACAGGGGAGCGTCTATGGCTACACCTTC. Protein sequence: CASNQGQGSVYGYTF.

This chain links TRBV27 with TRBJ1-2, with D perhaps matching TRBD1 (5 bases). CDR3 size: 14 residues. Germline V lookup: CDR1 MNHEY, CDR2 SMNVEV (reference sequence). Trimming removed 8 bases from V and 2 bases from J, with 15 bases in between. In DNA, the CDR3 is TGTGCCAGCGGTCCTTGGGGGTACAACTATGGCTACACCTTC. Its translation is CASGPWGYNYGYTF.